The sequence of this T cell receptor (beta chain) was determined in a study of Tregs in tolerant kidney transplant recipients. Generated by immunoSEQ multiplex PCR, the TCRdb table keeps only in-frame clones and is missing some. Seen here are roughly 69,000 clones, roughly 98% observed once, and the top ten hold around 0.34%. This clone was seen just once. The CDR3 consists of 14 residues. Germline values: CDR1 MNHEY, CDR2 SVGAGI. The ends were cut back, 11 bases at V and 4 bases at J, with 19 bases in the middle. Here the sequenced sample was Tregs from blood, taken before the transplant. The V call is TRBV6-5, the J call TRBJ2-3; tentative D call: TRBD2 (7 bases). This clonotype was obtained from a human donor who received a combined kidney and bone marrow transplant. CDR3 in DNA: TGTGCCTGGGGGGGGGCGCATCTCGCAGATACGCAGTATTTT. Amino acids: CAWGGAHLADTQYF.